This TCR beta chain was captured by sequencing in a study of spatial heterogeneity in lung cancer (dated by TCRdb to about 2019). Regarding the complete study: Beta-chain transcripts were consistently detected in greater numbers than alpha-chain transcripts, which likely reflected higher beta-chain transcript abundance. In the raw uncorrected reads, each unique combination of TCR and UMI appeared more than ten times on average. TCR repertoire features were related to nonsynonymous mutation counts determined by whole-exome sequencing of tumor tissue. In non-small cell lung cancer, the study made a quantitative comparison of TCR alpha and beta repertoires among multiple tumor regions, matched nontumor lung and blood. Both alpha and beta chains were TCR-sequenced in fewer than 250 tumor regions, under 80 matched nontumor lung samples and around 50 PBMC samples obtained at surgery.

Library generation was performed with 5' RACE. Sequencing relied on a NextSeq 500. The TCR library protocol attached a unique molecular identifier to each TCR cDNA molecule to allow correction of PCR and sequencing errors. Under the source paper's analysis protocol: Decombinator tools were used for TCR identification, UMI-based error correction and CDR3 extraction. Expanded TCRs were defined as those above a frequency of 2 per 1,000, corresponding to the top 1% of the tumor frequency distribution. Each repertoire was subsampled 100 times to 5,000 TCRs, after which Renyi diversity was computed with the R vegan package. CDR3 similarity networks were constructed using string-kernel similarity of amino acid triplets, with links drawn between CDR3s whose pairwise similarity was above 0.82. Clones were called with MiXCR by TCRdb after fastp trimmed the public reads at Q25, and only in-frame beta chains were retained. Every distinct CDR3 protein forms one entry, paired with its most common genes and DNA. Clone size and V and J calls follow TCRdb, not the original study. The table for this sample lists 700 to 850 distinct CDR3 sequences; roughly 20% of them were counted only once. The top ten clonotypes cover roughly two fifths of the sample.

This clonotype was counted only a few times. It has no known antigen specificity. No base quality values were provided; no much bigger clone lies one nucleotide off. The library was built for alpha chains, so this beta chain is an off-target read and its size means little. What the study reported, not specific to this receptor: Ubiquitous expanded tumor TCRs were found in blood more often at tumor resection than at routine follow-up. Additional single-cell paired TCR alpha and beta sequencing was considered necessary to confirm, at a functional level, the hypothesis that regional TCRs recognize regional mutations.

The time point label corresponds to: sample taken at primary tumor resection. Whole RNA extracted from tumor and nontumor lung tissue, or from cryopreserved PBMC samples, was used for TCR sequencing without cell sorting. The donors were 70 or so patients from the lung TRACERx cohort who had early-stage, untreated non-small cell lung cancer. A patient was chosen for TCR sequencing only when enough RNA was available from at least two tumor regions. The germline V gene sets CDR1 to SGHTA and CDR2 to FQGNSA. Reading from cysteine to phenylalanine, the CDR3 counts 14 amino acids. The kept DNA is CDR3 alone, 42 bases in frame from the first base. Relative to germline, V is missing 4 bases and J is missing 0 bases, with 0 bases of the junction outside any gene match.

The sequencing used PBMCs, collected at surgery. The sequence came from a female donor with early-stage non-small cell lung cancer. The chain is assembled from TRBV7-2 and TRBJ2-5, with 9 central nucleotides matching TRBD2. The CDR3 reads CASSSSGNQETQYF. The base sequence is TGTGCCAGCAGCTCTAGCGGGAACCAAGAGACCCAGTACTTC.